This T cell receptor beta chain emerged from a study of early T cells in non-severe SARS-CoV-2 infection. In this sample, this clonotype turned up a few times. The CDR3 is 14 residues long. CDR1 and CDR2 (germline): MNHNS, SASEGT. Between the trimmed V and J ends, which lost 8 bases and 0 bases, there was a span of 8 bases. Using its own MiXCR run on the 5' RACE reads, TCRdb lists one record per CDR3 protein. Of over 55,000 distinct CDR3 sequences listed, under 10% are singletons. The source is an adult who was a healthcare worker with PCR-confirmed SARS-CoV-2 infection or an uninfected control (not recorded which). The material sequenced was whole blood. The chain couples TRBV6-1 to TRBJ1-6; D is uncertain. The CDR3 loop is CASVQSSYNSPLHF. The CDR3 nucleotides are TGTGCCAGCGTTCAGAGCTCCTATAATTCACCCCTCCACTTT.